These T cell receptor beta chains were read from a single sample in a study of cytomegalovirus exposure and HLA in healthy donors. Measured with immunoSEQ multiplex PCR; TCRdb has only the in-frame clones, and not every one. The sample shows around 100,000 clones, and approximately 6.2% sits with its ten largest clones. The sample was PBMCs. All receptors come from a man aged 40-50 years in good health and CMV-seropositive. Each CDR3 is given with its conserved first and last residue. D genes are given only for firm matches.

v_gene	j_gene	d_gene	len	CDR3nt	CDR3aa
TRBV7-8	TRBJ2-5	.	15	TGTGCCAGCAGCTTCCAACAGGGCCCTCAAGAGACCCAGTACTTC	CASSFQQGPQETQYF
TRBV4-1	TRBJ2-7	.	16	TGCGCCAGCAGCCAGGAAACCGATAGCGTCTCCTACGAGCAGTACTTC	CASSQETDSVSYEQYF
TRBV27	TRBJ2-1	TRBD2	13	TGTGCCAGCAGTACACGCGGGGGGGGTGAGCAGTTCTTC	CASSTRGGGEQFF
TRBV7-6	TRBJ1-4	TRBD1	15	TGTGCCAGCAGCTTGGGCCAGGGGGCGGGTGAAAAACTGTTTTTT	CASSLGQGAGEKLFF
TRBV5-1	TRBJ2-1	TRBD2	20	TGCGCCAGCAGCTTGTTGCAGGGGGTGAGACTAGCGGCGACTGGGGGGGAGCAGTTCTTC	CASSLLQGVRLAATGGEQFF
TRBV7-7	TRBJ1-1	TRBD1	16	TGTGCCAGCAGTCAAGCCTTTGGGACAGGGTACACTGAAGCTTTCTTT	CASSQAFGTGYTEAFF
TRBV27	TRBJ2-7	TRBD1	14	TGTGCCAGCACCTCAGGGACAGACTCCTACGAGCAGTACTTC	CASTSGTDSYEQYF
TRBV23-1	TRBJ2-7	TRBD1	15	TGCGCCAGCAAAAGCCGGGACAGGGTTGCGGGGGAGCAGTACTTC	CASKSRDRVAGEQYF
TRBV28	TRBJ1-4	TRBD1	15	TGTGCCAGCAGTTCCAACGACAGGGGGGCAGGAAAACTGTTTTTT	CASSSNDRGAGKLFF
TRBV28	TRBJ1-4	.	16	TGTGCCAGCAGTTTATGGGGGGGGGAGGCCAATGAAAAACTGTTTTTT	CASSLWGGEANEKLFF
TRBV29-1	TRBJ2-7	TRBD1	13	TGCAGCGTTGAAGGACAGGGGCCCTACGAGCAGTACTTC	CSVEGQGPYEQYF